Listed below are T cell receptor beta chains from one sample, sequenced in a study of post-analysis software for immune sequencing data. TCRdb reanalysed the PCR reads using MiXCR and keeps one entry per CDR3 protein. The sample has approximately 460,000 distinct CDR3 sequences, around 40% seen once. The sample consisted of blood. These receptors were obtained from a girl aged 10 to 17 with multiple sclerosis. Each CDR3 is given with its conserved first and last residue. The D gene is left open where the match is weak. Part of the rows lack a size; the others show once, few, many or a class for expanded clones.

j_call: TRBJ1-2
v_call: TRBV29-1
d_call: .
cdr3_length: 11
clone_size: .
cdr3_nt: TGCAGCGTTTTGGACTCCTATGGCTACACCTTC
cdr3_aa: CSVLDSYGYTF

j_call: TRBJ2-7
v_call: TRBV3-1
d_call: .
cdr3_length: 12
clone_size: .
cdr3_nt: TGTGCCAGCAGCCAAGTTTACTACGAGCAGTACTTC
cdr3_aa: CASSQVYYEQYF

j_call: TRBJ1-1
v_call: TRBV27
d_call: TRBD1
cdr3_length: 14
clone_size: .
cdr3_nt: TGTGCCAGCAGTCCAGGACAGGGAAGGACTGAAGCTTTCTTT
cdr3_aa: CASSPGQGRTEAFF

j_call: TRBJ2-1
v_call: TRBV4-2
d_call: .
cdr3_length: 14
clone_size: .
cdr3_nt: TGTGCCAGGAGGGCTAGCTCAGATCACAATGAGCAGTTCTTC
cdr3_aa: CARRASSDHNEQFF

j_call: TRBJ2-7
v_call: TRBV20-1
d_call: TRBD2
cdr3_length: 16
clone_size: few
cdr3_nt: TGCAGTGCTAGCGAGGGACTAGCGGGAGTCAGATCCGAGCAGTACTTC
cdr3_aa: CSASEGLAGVRSEQYF

j_call: TRBJ2-1
v_call: TRBV7-2
d_call: .
cdr3_length: 14
clone_size: .
cdr3_nt: TGTGCCAGCAGCTTAGAGGCAGGTAGGAATGAGCAGTTCTTC
cdr3_aa: CASSLEAGRNEQFF

j_call: TRBJ2-1
v_call: TRBV12-3/TRBV12-4
d_call: .
cdr3_length: 13
clone_size: few
cdr3_nt: TGTGCCAGCAGTTTACCATTAGTGGATGAGCAGTTCTTC
cdr3_aa: CASSLPLVDEQFF

j_call: TRBJ2-1
v_call: TRBV5-1
d_call: .
cdr3_length: 13
clone_size: .
cdr3_nt: TGCGCCAGCAGCCCAGACAGTAACAATGAGCAGTTCTTC
cdr3_aa: CASSPDSNNEQFF

j_call: TRBJ2-3
v_call: TRBV20-1
d_call: .
cdr3_length: 14
clone_size: .
cdr3_nt: TGCAGTGCTAGGGACGGAGGAAACACAGATACGCAGTATTTT
cdr3_aa: CSARDGGNTDTQYF

j_call: TRBJ2-1
v_call: TRBV9
d_call: .
cdr3_length: 15
clone_size: few
cdr3_nt: TGTGCCAGCAGCGTTCCCCCGAGCTCCTACAATGAGCAGTTCTTC
cdr3_aa: CASSVPPSSYNEQFF

j_call: TRBJ2-1
v_call: TRBV5-1
d_call: TRBD2
cdr3_length: 13
clone_size: .
cdr3_nt: TGCGCCAGCATGTGGGAGGGCGGGAATGAGCAGTTCTTC
cdr3_aa: CASMWEGGNEQFF

j_call: TRBJ1-2
v_call: TRBV7-2
d_call: .
cdr3_length: 15
clone_size: few
cdr3_nt: TGTGCCAGCAGCCTTACGACAGGAGGGGACTATGGCTACACCTTC
cdr3_aa: CASSLTTGGDYGYTF

j_call: TRBJ2-4
v_call: TRBV12-3/TRBV12-4
d_call: .
cdr3_length: 14
clone_size: few
cdr3_nt: TGTGCCAGCAGTTTGTCCGTCGGCAAAAACATTCAGTACTTC
cdr3_aa: CASSLSVGKNIQYF

j_call: TRBJ1-4
v_call: TRBV7-9
d_call: TRBD1
cdr3_length: 16
clone_size: once
cdr3_nt: TGTGCCAGCAGCCCGACAGGGGGCCTTACTAATGAAAAACTGTTTTTT
cdr3_aa: CASSPTGGLTNEKLFF

j_call: TRBJ2-7
v_call: TRBV7-6
d_call: .
cdr3_length: 15
clone_size: .
cdr3_nt: TGTGCCAGCAGCTTAGAAGGCAGCTACTCCTACGAGCAGTACTTC
cdr3_aa: CASSLEGSYSYEQYF

j_call: TRBJ2-1
v_call: TRBV2
d_call: .
cdr3_length: 14
clone_size: .
cdr3_nt: TGTGCCAGCCAGAGGGGGAGCTCCTACAATGAGCAGTTCTTC
cdr3_aa: CASQRGSSYNEQFF

j_call: TRBJ2-1
v_call: TRBV10-3
d_call: .
cdr3_length: 13
clone_size: .
cdr3_nt: TGTGCCATCAACCCTAATAGCGACGATGAGCAGTTCTTC
cdr3_aa: CAINPNSDDEQFF

j_call: TRBJ2-7
v_call: TRBV29-1
d_call: TRBD1
cdr3_length: 14
clone_size: .
cdr3_nt: TGCAGCGTCCGCGGGACAGGTTTTTCCTACGAGCAGTACTTC
cdr3_aa: CSVRGTGFSYEQYF

j_call: TRBJ2-7
v_call: TRBV7-9
d_call: TRBD2
cdr3_length: 14
clone_size: .
cdr3_nt: TGTGCCAGCAGCTTACTAGCGGAATCCTACGAGCAGTACTTC
cdr3_aa: CASSLLAESYEQYF

j_call: TRBJ2-1
v_call: TRBV19
d_call: TRBD2
cdr3_length: 17
clone_size: .
cdr3_nt: TGTGCCAGTATCCCCCGGCGCGATAGCGGGAGTCCCCATGAGCAGTTCTTC
cdr3_aa: CASIPRRDSGSPHEQFF

j_call: TRBJ2-7
v_call: TRBV4-1
d_call: TRBD2
cdr3_length: 22
clone_size: .
cdr3_nt: TGCGCCAGCAGCCTAGGGTACCTTTCTCCGGGACTAGCGGGAGGTTCGTCCTACGAGCAGTACTTC
cdr3_aa: CASSLGYLSPGLAGGSSYEQYF

j_call: TRBJ1-2
v_call: TRBV20-1
d_call: .
cdr3_length: 11
clone_size: .
cdr3_nt: TGCAGTGCTTTGATGAGCTATGGCTACACCTTC
cdr3_aa: CSALMSYGYTF

j_call: TRBJ2-5
v_call: TRBV6-6
d_call: .
cdr3_length: 12
clone_size: .
cdr3_nt: TGTGCCAGCTCGGACAGTCCAGAGACCCAGTACTTC
cdr3_aa: CASSDSPETQYF

j_call: TRBJ1-6
v_call: TRBV7-9
d_call: TRBD1
cdr3_length: 17
clone_size: .
cdr3_nt: TGTGCCAGCAGCGCCCACCCGGGACAGGGCTGGAATTCACCCCTCCACTTT
cdr3_aa: CASSAHPGQGWNSPLHF

j_call: TRBJ2-1
v_call: TRBV29-1
d_call: TRBD2
cdr3_length: 15
clone_size: .
cdr3_nt: TGCAGCGTTGATAGCGGGAGGGGTTCCTACAATGAGCAGTTCTTC
cdr3_aa: CSVDSGRGSYNEQFF

j_call: TRBJ1-2
v_call: TRBV20-1
d_call: .
cdr3_length: 13
clone_size: .
cdr3_nt: TGCAGTGCTAGAGATAACACTTACTATGGCTACACCTTC
cdr3_aa: CSARDNTYYGYTF

j_call: TRBJ2-7
v_call: TRBV7-9
d_call: .
cdr3_length: 13
clone_size: few
cdr3_nt: TGTGCCAGCAGCTTTCCGGGGGTCTACGAGCAGTACTTC
cdr3_aa: CASSFPGVYEQYF

j_call: TRBJ2-5
v_call: TRBV20-1
d_call: TRBD1
cdr3_length: 14
clone_size: .
cdr3_nt: TGCAGTGCCCGCGGGACAGGGGAGTATGAGACCCAGTACTTC
cdr3_aa: CSARGTGEYETQYF

j_call: TRBJ2-7
v_call: TRBV28
d_call: .
cdr3_length: 13
clone_size: .
cdr3_nt: TGTGCCAGCAGTTTATTACAGGGCAACGAGCAGTACTTC
cdr3_aa: CASSLLQGNEQYF

j_call: TRBJ1-1
v_call: TRBV29-1
d_call: .
cdr3_length: 13
clone_size: .
cdr3_nt: TGCAGCGTCGCACACGTAGTGAACACTGAAGCTTTCTTT
cdr3_aa: CSVAHVVNTEAFF

j_call: TRBJ1-1
v_call: TRBV20-1
d_call: TRBD1
cdr3_length: 13
clone_size: .
cdr3_nt: TGCAGTGCTAGAGTGACAGGGCGAAGCGAAGCTTTCTTT
cdr3_aa: CSARVTGRSEAFF

j_call: TRBJ2-7
v_call: TRBV12-3/TRBV12-4
d_call: .
cdr3_length: 22
clone_size: .
cdr3_nt: TGTGCCAGCACCAGCGGTGACAGGCTGGGCCTAGCGGGGCTGACAGGGGTCCACGAGCAGTACTTC
cdr3_aa: CASTSGDRLGLAGLTGVHEQYF

j_call: TRBJ2-7
v_call: TRBV9
d_call: .
cdr3_length: 16
clone_size: .
cdr3_nt: TGTGCCAGCAGCGCTGCTGCGGGGACAGTAACTTACGAGCAGTACTTC
cdr3_aa: CASSAAAGTVTYEQYF

j_call: TRBJ2-7
v_call: TRBV20-1
d_call: TRBD1
cdr3_length: 14
clone_size: .
cdr3_nt: TGCAGTGCTTTACCGGGACAGGGTGCCTACGAGCAGTACTTC
cdr3_aa: CSALPGQGAYEQYF

j_call: TRBJ2-3
v_call: TRBV12-3/TRBV12-4
d_call: .
cdr3_length: 13
clone_size: few
cdr3_nt: TGTGCCAGCACTATCAGGGGAGAAGATACGCAGTATTTT
cdr3_aa: CASTIRGEDTQYF

j_call: TRBJ1-6
v_call: TRBV5-1
d_call: .
cdr3_length: 12
clone_size: .
cdr3_nt: TGCGCCAGCAGCGACTCGGGGGGGCCCCTCCACTTT
cdr3_aa: CASSDSGGPLHF

j_call: TRBJ2-1
v_call: TRBV20-1
d_call: TRBD2
cdr3_length: 15
clone_size: few
cdr3_nt: TGCAGTGCTAGGGGACTAGCGGGAATCCACAATGAGCAGTTCTTC
cdr3_aa: CSARGLAGIHNEQFF

j_call: TRBJ1-1
v_call: TRBV4-1
d_call: .
cdr3_length: 15
clone_size: .
cdr3_nt: TGCGCCAGCGGCCAAGATCACAGGGTTGGGACTGAAGCTTTCTTT
cdr3_aa: CASGQDHRVGTEAFF

j_call: TRBJ1-2
v_call: TRBV20-1
d_call: .
cdr3_length: 13
clone_size: .
cdr3_nt: TGCAGTGCTGTTACTGACGGACTGTTCGGCTACACCTTC
cdr3_aa: CSAVTDGLFGYTF

j_call: TRBJ2-3
v_call: TRBV27
d_call: .
cdr3_length: 13
clone_size: .
cdr3_nt: TGTGCCAGCAGCTTTTCCCTCACAGATACGCAGTATTTT
cdr3_aa: CASSFSLTDTQYF

j_call: TRBJ2-5
v_call: TRBV15
d_call: .
cdr3_length: 14
clone_size: .
cdr3_nt: TGTGCCACCAGCAGAGTTGCAGGAGGGGAGACCCAGTACTTC
cdr3_aa: CATSRVAGGETQYF

j_call: TRBJ2-3
v_call: TRBV6-6
d_call: .
cdr3_length: 13
clone_size: .
cdr3_nt: TGTGCCAGCAGTTACGACAGCACAGATACGCAGTATTTT
cdr3_aa: CASSYDSTDTQYF

j_call: TRBJ1-1
v_call: TRBV28
d_call: TRBD1
cdr3_length: 13
clone_size: .
cdr3_nt: TGTGCCAGCCCCGGAGGACAGGGCACTGAAGCTTTCTTT
cdr3_aa: CASPGGQGTEAFF

j_call: TRBJ2-7
v_call: TRBV20-1
d_call: .
cdr3_length: 12
clone_size: .
cdr3_nt: TGCAGTGCTAGAATGTCCTCCTACGAGCAGTACTTC
cdr3_aa: CSARMSSYEQYF

j_call: TRBJ2-7
v_call: TRBV10-3
d_call: TRBD1
cdr3_length: 14
clone_size: .
cdr3_nt: TGTGCCATCAGGGGGACAGGGGGCTTCTACGAGCAGTACTTC
cdr3_aa: CAIRGTGGFYEQYF

j_call: TRBJ1-2
v_call: TRBV5-6
d_call: .
cdr3_length: 16
clone_size: .
cdr3_nt: TGTGCCAGCAGCCCGGATGGGGGAACCCTCGACTATGGCTACACCTTC
cdr3_aa: CASSPDGGTLDYGYTF

j_call: TRBJ2-1
v_call: TRBV7-2
d_call: TRBD2
cdr3_length: 15
clone_size: .
cdr3_nt: TGTGCCGGCAGCCCCAGCGGGGGCCGTCCTGGTGAGCAGTTCTTC
cdr3_aa: CAGSPSGGRPGEQFF

j_call: TRBJ2-7
v_call: TRBV4-1
d_call: TRBD2
cdr3_length: 19
clone_size: few
cdr3_nt: TGCGCCAGCAGCCACAGGACTAGCGGGACCCTTTCCCCATCCTACGAGCAGTACTTC
cdr3_aa: CASSHRTSGTLSPSYEQYF

j_call: TRBJ2-1
v_call: TRBV10-3
d_call: .
cdr3_length: 14
clone_size: .
cdr3_nt: TGTGCCATCAGTGACAGGGGGGCCTACAATGAGCAGTTCTTC
cdr3_aa: CAISDRGAYNEQFF